A single sample gave rise to the 22 T cell receptor beta chains below, sequenced in a study of blood T cell repertoires in COVID-19. Assay: immunoSEQ multiplex PCR; the TCRdb copy retains only in-frame clones and omits some. The sample yields approximately 500,000 clones, less than 90% seen once. Sequencing input: peripheral blood. These receptors all stem from a woman in her forties or fifties with COVID-19, enrolled during active disease.

This sequence joins TRBV6-5 and TRBJ2-1, with a possible D match to TRBD2 (6 bases). V lost 4 bases and J lost 7, with 11 bases in between. The CDR3 has 13 residues. Germline CDR1 is MNHEY and CDR2 is SVGAGI. The CDR3 region has the DNA TGTGCCAGCAGTTCCCCGGGGACTAATGAGCAGTTCTTC. Translating it yields CASSSPGTNEQFF.

The chain is built from TRBV29-1 and TRBJ2-7; no firm D call. Germline loops: CDR1 SQVTM, CDR2 ANQGSEA. This CDR3 contains 13 residues. V shed 5 bases and J shed 5 bases, with 16 bases lying between them. As DNA, the CDR3 is TGCAGCGTTCCCGGGTCCACCGAGGACGAGCAGTACTTC. It specifies CSVPGSTEDEQYF.

The chain employs TRBV11-2 and TRBJ1-4; D unresolved. The V gene lost 4 bases and the J gene lost 7 bases, with 13 bases spanning the gap. The germline gives CDR1 SGHAT, CDR2 FQNNGV. The CDR3 contains 14 residues. CDR3 nucleotide sequence: TGTGCCAGCAGCTCGGGCGTTGGAGGTGAAAAACTGTTTTTT. Translated: CASSSGVGGEKLFF.

V and J are TRBV6-5 and TRBJ2-2; 7 bases map to TRBD1. The CDR3 has 14 residues. The V segment lost 7 bases and the J segment 4 bases; nucleotides outside the gene matches: 6. CDR1 is MNHEY, CDR2 SVGAGI, per germline. The CDR3 protein is CASTPPGGTGELFF. The CDR3 nucleotides read TGTGCCAGCACCCCGCCAGGGGGCACCGGGGAGCTGTTTTTT.

CDR3 amino acids: CASSRVDRGTEAFF. As DNA, the CDR3 is TGTGCCAGCAGCCGAGTGGACAGGGGCACTGAAGCTTTCTTT. V usage is TRBV3-1 (or the pseudogene TRBV3-2) and J usage is TRBJ1-1; 9 bases map to TRBD1. In germline, CDR1 is LGHDT, CDR2 YNNKEL (reference sequence). V gave up 4 bases and J gave up 4 bases; unmatched junction bases: 4. This CDR3 is built from 14 residues.

The rearrangement links TRBV30 to TRBJ1-5, with D perhaps TRBD1 (5 bases). Trimming pared 2 bases from V and 7 bases from J, leaving 21 bases between. Per germline, CDR1 GTSNPN and CDR2 SVGIG (reference sequence). The CDR3 contains 16 residues. CDR3 nucleotide sequence: TGTGCCTGGAGTCCTAACCGGACATCGATTAGGCAGCCCCAGCATTTT. Protein product: CAWSPNRTSIRQPQHF. Combining the CDR3 with reference TRBV30 and TRBJ1-5 gives the whole variable domain SQTIHQWPATLVQPVGSPLSLECTVEGTSNPNLYWYRQAAGRGLQLLFYSVGIGQISSEVPQNLSASRPQDRQFILSSKKLLLSDSGFYLCAWSPNRTSIRQPQHFGDGTRLSIL.

CDR3: CASSVTGETNEQYF. The CDR3 region has the DNA TGTGCCAGTAGTGTTACAGGGGAAACAAACGAGCAGTACTTC. The rearrangement joins TRBV19 to TRBJ2-7, with 7 positions matching TRBD1. The CDR3 runs 14 residues. Germline loops: CDR1 LNHDA, CDR2 SQIVND (reference sequence). The junction had 9 bases not matched to a gene; V was cut back by 5 bases and J by 5 bases.

The chain is built from TRBV7-9 and TRBJ1-2, with D possibly matching TRBD1 (5 bases). Germline V gene lookup returns CDR1 SEHNR and CDR2 FQNEAQ (reference sequence). V was cut by 10 bases and J by 3 bases, with 12 bases left in between. There are 12 residues in the CDR3. CDR3 DNA sequence: TGTGCCACCCTACAACAGGACTATGGCTACACCTTC. It yields the protein CATLQQDYGYTF.

The table lists this clone with a few counts. The CDR3 reads CASSGREAGELFF. CDR3 DNA sequence: TGTGCCAGTAGTGGCAGGGAGGCCGGGGAGCTGTTTTTT. This sequence joins TRBV19 and TRBJ2-2, with D maybe TRBD2 (6 bases). CDR3 length: 13 amino acids. V lost 5 bases to trimming and J lost 6 bases, with 10 bases between them. Germline V gives CDR1 LNHDA, CDR2 SQIVND (reference sequence).

The chain couples TRBV10-3 to TRBJ1-1; D uncertain. The CDR3 contains 14 residues. The germline V and J ends were trimmed by 2 bases and 0 bases, with 7 bases remaining between them. Germline V CDR1 and CDR2: ENHRY, SYGVKD. The CDR3 sequence is CAISERLLNTEAFF. The CDR3 nucleotides read TGTGCCATCAGTGAGAGACTCCTGAACACTGAAGCTTTCTTT.

V usage is TRBV24-1 and J usage is TRBJ1-2, with 7 bases aligning to TRBD1. The germline V gene has CDR1 KGHDR and CDR2 SFDVKD. The CDR3 length is 14 residues. The V gene end was trimmed by 4 bases and the J gene end by 8 bases; junction bases not matched to a gene: 9. The CDR3 spells CATSDSGGVGGYTF. CDR3 coding DNA: TGTGCCACCAGTGACTCAGGGGGAGTGGGCGGCTACACCTTC.

The chain carries TRBV18 and TRBJ1-1; no clear D gene. V shed 3 bases and J shed 3 bases, with 14 bases lying between them. CDR1 and CDR2 (germline): KGHSH, LQKENI. This CDR3 region has 15 residues. This chain's CDR3 is CASSPIDPGDTEAFF. The CDR3 coding sequence is TGTGCCAGCTCACCCATAGACCCCGGGGACACTGAAGCTTTCTTT.

This clone has just one count. This chain links TRBV21-1 with TRBJ1-4; the table's D call, TRBD1, was not checked against the DNA. TRBV21-1 is classified as a pseudogene. This CDR3 comprises 17 residues. CDR3 in DNA: TGTGCCAGCAGCAAAGCGGTCAGGGGGCGGGGTAGTGAAAAACTGTTTTTT. Translating it yields CASSKAVRGRGSEKLFF.

This clone came up once. V is TRBV9 and J is TRBJ2-7; 15 bases match TRBD2. Germline CDR1 and CDR2: SGDLS and YYNGEE. This CDR3 comprises 17 residues. V trimming: 4 bases; J trimming: 2 bases; junction bases outside the gene matches: 7. This chain's CDR3 is CASSSGTSGGPAYEQYF. CDR3 coding DNA: TGTGCCAGCAGCTCCGGGACTAGCGGGGGGCCAGCCTACGAGCAGTACTTC.

The rearrangement links TRBV13 to TRBJ1-1; the match to TRBD1 covers 8 bases. Germline V gene lookup returns CDR1 PRHDT and CDR2 FYEKMQ (reference sequence). The CDR3 totals 14 residues. With 6 bases clipped from V and 0 bases from J, the junction kept 3 bases outside the gene matches. CDR3 DNA: TGTGCCAGCAGTCGGACAGGGCTGAACACTGAAGCTTTCTTT. Protein sequence: CASSRTGLNTEAFF.

The chain joins TRBV3-1 (or the pseudogene TRBV3-2) to TRBJ2-3; D uncertain. Germline lookup yields CDR1 LGHDT and CDR2 YNNKEL (reference sequence). Trimming took 1 base from V and 7 from J, leaving 9 bases between them. The CDR3 is 13 residues long. CDR3 in amino acids: CASSQVLAYTQYF. DNA of the CDR3: TGTGCCAGCAGCCAAGTGTTAGCCTATACGCAGTATTTT.

CDR3 coding DNA: TGTGCCAGCAGACAGGACACCGGGGAGCTGTTTTTT. Its translation: CASRQDTGELFF. This chain joins TRBV25-1 and TRBJ2-2, with D perhaps matching TRBD1 (5 bases). This CDR3 spans 12 amino acids. Germline-derived CDR1 and CDR2 are MGHDK and SYGVNS. V lost 6 bases and J lost 3, with 5 bases in between. The whole variable domain, remainder taken from reference TRBV25-1 and TRBJ2-2, is EADIYQTPRYLVIGTGKKITLECSQTMGHDKMYWYQQDPGMELHLIHYSYGVNSTEKGDLSSESTVSRIRTEHFPLTLESARPSHTSQYLCASRQDTGELFFGEGSRLTVL.

The chain couples TRBV30 to TRBJ1-6; no firm D call. The V and J ends lost 3 bases and 7 bases respectively, with 13 bases between them. The V gene's germline CDR1 is GTSNPN and CDR2 SVGIG (reference sequence). This CDR3 has 14 amino acids. The CDR3 DNA reads as TGTGCCTGGAGGCCGCCGAGTCCCAATTCACCCCTCCACTTT. Residues: CAWRPPSPNSPLHF.

The chain is built from TRBV7-2 and TRBJ2-5, with a tentative D call TRBD2 (7 bases). This CDR3 region has 14 residues. Trimming removed 5 bases at V and 1 base at J, with 11 bases between. Per germline, CDR1 SGHTA and CDR2 FQGNSA. The CDR3 here is CASSGGAGQETQYF. DNA for the CDR3: TGTGCCAGCAGCGGGGGGGCGGGCCAAGAGACCCAGTACTTC.

This sequence joins TRBV19 and TRBJ1-1; D is perhaps TRBD1 (5 bases). Per the germline V gene, CDR1 is LNHDA and CDR2 is SQIVND (reference sequence). V was pared by 8 bases and J by 8 bases, with 18 bases between. This CDR3 has 13 residues. CDR3 amino acids: CASSGHKALEAFF. CDR3 nucleotides: TGTGCCAGTTCAGGGCATAAGGCTCTCGAAGCTTTCTTT.

The CDR3 sequence is CASSEGDPDSPQHF. The CDR3 nucleotides are TGTGCCAGCAGCGAGGGGGACCCCGATTCGCCCCAGCATTTT. V and J are TRBV9 and TRBJ1-5; D might be TRBD1 (6 bases). V dropped 3 bases and J dropped 9 bases, with 16 bases sitting between them. CDR1 and CDR2 from the germline V gene are SGDLS and YYNGEE. The CDR3 extends over 14 amino acids. Combining the CDR3 with reference TRBV9 and TRBJ1-5 gives the whole variable domain DSGVTQTPKHLITATGQRVTLRCSPRSGDLSVYWYQQSLDQGLQFLIQYYNGEERAKGNILERFSAQQFPDLHSELNLSSLELGDSALYFCASSEGDPDSPQHFGDGTRLSIL.

This sequence joins TRBV12-3 or TRBV12-4 and TRBJ1-1; D is perhaps TRBD1 (5 bases). The V end was cut by 6 bases, the J end by 4 bases, with 12 bases between. This CDR3 contains 13 residues. In DNA, the CDR3 is TGTGCCAGCAGCAAACGGGGGGGCACTGAAGCTTTCTTT. Translating it yields CASSKRGGTEAFF.